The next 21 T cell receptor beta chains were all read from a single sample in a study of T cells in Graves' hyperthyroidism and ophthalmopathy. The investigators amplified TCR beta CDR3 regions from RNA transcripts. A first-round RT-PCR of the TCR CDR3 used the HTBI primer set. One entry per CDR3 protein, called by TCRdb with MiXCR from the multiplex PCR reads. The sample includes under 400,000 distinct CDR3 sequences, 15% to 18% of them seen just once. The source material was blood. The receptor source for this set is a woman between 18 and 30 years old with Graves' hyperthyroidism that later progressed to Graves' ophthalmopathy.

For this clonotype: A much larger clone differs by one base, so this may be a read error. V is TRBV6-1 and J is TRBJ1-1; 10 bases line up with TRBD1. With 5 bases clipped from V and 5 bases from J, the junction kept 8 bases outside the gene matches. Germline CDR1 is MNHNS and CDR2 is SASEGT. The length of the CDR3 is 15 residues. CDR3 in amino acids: CASSQIGTGVTEAFF. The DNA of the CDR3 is TGTGCCAGCAGTCAAATCGGGACAGGGGTGACTGAAGCTTTCTTT.

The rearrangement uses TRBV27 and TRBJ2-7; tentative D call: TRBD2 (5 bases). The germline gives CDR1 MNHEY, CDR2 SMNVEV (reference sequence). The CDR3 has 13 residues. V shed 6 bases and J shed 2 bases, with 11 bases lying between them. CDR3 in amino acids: CASSPRRPYEQYF. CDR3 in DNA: TGTGCCAGCAGCCCAAGGAGGCCCTACGAGCAGTACTTC.

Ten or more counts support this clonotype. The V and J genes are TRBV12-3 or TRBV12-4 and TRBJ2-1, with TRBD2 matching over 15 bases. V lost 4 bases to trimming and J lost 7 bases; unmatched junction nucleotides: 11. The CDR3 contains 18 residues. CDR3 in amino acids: CASSSGPGLAGGRNEQFF. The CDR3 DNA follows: TGTGCCAGCAGTTCGGGCCCCGGACTAGCGGGAGGGCGGAATGAGCAGTTCTTC.

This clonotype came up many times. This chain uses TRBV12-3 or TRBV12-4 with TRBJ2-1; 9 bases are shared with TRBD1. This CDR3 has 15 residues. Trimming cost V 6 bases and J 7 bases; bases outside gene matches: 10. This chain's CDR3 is CASSKDRGNFNEQFF. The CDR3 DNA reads TGTGCCAGCAGCAAGGACAGGGGAAATTTTAATGAGCAGTTCTTC.

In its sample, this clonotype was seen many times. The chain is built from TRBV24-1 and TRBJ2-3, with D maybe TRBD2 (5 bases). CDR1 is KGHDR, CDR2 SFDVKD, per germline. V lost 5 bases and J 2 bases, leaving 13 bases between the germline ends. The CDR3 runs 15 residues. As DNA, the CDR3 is TGTGCCACCAGTGCGAGGGTTCGACTCACAGATACGCAGTATTTT. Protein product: CATSARVRLTDTQYF.

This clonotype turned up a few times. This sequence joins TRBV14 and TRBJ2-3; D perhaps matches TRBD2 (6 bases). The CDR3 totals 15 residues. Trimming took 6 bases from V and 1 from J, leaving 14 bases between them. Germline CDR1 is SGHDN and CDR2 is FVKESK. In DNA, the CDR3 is TGTGCCAGCAGTAAAACCGGGAGACGCACAGATACGCAGTATTTT. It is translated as CASSKTGRRTDTQYF.

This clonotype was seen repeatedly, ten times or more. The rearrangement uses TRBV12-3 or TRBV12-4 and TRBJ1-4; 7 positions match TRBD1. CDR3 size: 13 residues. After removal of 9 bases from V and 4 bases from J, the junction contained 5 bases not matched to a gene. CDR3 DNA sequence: TGTGCCAGTAGGACAGGCCTTAATGAAAAACTGTTTTTT. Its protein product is CASRTGLNEKLFF.

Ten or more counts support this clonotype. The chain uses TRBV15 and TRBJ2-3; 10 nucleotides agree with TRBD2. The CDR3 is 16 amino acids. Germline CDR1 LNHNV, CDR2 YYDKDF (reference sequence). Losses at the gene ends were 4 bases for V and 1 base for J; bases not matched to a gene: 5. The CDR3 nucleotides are TGTGCCACCAGCACACACCTAGCGGGGGGCACAGATACGCAGTATTTT. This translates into CATSTHLAGGTDTQYF.

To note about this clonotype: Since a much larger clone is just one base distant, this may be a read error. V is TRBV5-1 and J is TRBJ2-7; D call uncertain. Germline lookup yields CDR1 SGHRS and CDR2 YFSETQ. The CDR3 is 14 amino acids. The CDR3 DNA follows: TGCGCCAGCAGCTTGGTAGGTGGTCAGTACGAGCGGTACTTC. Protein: CASSLVGGQYERYF. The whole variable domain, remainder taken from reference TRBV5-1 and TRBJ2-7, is KAGVTQTPRYLIKTRGQQVTLSCSPISGHRSVSWYQQTPGQGLQFLFEYFSETQRNKGNFPGRFSGRQFSNSRSEMNVSTLELGDSALYLCASSLVGGQYERYFGPGTRLTVT.

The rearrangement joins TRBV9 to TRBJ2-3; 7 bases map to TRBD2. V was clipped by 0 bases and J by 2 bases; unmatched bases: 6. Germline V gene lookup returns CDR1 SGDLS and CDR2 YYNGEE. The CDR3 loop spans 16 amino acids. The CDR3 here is CASSVVPAGPTDTQYF. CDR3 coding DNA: TGTGCCAGCAGCGTAGTTCCAGCGGGACCCACAGATACGCAGTATTTT.

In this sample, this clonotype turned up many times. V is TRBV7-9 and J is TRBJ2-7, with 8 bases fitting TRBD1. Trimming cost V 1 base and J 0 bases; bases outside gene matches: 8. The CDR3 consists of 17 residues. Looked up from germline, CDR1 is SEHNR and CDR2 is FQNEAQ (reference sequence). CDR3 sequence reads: CASSLDMGQESSYEQYF. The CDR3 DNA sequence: TGTGCCAGCAGCTTAGACATGGGACAGGAGAGCTCCTACGAGCAGTACTTC.

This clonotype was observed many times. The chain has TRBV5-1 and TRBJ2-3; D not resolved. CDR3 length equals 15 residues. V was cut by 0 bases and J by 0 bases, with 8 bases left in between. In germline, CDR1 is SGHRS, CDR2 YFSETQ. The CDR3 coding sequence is TGCGCCAGCAGCTTGGATGGCGCTAGCACAGATACGCAGTATTTT. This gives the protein CASSLDGASTDTQYF.

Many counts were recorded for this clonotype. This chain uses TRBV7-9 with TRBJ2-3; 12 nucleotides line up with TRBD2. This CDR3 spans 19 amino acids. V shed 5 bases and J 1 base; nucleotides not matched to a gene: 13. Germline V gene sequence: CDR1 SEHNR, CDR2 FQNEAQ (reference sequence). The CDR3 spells CASSGRTTSGRWGTDTQYF. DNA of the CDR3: TGTGCCAGCAGCGGTCGGACGACTAGCGGGAGATGGGGCACAGATACGCAGTATTTT.

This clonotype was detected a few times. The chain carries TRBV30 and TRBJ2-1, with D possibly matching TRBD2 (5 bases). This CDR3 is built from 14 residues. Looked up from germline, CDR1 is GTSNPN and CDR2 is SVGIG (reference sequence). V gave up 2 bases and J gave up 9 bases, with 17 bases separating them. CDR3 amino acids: CAWSLGLLRTEQFF. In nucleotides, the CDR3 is TGTGCCTGGAGTTTAGGACTCCTCCGGACTGAGCAGTTCTTC.

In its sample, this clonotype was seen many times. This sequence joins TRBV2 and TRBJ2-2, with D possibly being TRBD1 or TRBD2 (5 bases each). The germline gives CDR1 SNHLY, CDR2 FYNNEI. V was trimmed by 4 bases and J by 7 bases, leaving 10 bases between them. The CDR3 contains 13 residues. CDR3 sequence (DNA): TGTGCCAGCAGTGCATTGGGGGTCGGGGAGCTGTTTTTT. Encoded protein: CASSALGVGELFF.

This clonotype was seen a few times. The CDR3 loop is CASSYSFRGGDTQYF. CDR3 nucleotides: TGTGCCAGCAGTTACTCTTTTCGGGGGGGGGATACGCAGTATTTT. This chain links TRBV6-5 with TRBJ2-3; 8 positions agree with TRBD2. Germline V gene sequence: CDR1 MNHEY, CDR2 SVGAGI. The CDR3 sequence is 15 residues long. The junction had 5 bases not matched to a gene; V was cut back by 0 bases and J by 6 bases.

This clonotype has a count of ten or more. This CDR3 reads CASSVRLASVAEQYF. CDR3 coding DNA: TGTGCCAGCAGCGTACGACTAGCGAGCGTGGCCGAGCAGTACTTC. The chain joins TRBV2 to TRBJ2-7; 8 bases map to TRBD2. Germline CDR1 and CDR2: SNHLY and FYNNEI. CDR3 length: 15 amino acids. V lost 6 bases and J lost 6; bases outside the gene matches: 13.

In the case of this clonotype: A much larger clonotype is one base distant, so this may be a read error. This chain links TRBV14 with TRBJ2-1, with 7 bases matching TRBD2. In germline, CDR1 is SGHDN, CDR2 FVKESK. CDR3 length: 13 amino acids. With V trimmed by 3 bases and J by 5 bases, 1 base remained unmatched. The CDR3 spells CASSQGGDNEQFF. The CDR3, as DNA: TGTGCCAGCAGCCAGGGGGGGGACAATGAGCAGTTCTTC.

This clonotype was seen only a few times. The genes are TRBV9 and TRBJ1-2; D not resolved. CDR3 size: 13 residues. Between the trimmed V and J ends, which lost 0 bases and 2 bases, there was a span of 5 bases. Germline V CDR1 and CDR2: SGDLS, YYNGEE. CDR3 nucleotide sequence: TGTGCCAGCAGCGTAGACCAGAACTATGGCTACACCTTC. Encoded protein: CASSVDQNYGYTF.

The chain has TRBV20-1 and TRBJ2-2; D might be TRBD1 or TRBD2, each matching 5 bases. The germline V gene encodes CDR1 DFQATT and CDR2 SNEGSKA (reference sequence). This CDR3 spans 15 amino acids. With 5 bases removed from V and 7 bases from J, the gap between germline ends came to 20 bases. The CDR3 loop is CSAPRSGGRIGELFF. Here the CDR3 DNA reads TGCAGTGCTCCGAGATCTGGGGGACGCATCGGGGAGCTGTTTTTT.

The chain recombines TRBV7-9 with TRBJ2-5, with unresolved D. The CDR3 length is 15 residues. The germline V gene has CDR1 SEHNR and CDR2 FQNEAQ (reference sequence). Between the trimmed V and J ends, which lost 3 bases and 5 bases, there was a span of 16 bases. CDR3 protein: CASSFSAAGWETQYF. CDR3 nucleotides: TGTGCCAGCAGCTTTTCGGCGGCCGGGTGGGAGACCCAGTACTTC.